Listed below are T cell receptor beta chains from one sample, sequenced in a study of regulatory T cells in long-lasting Graves disease. TCRdb passed the multiplex PCR reads through MiXCR, listing each CDR3 protein once. Among 400,000 to 450,000 distinct CDR3 sequences listed, roughly 15% were seen once. These data were also filed under a second study, of T cells in Graves' hyperthyroidism and ophthalmopathy.

The sample was peripheral blood mononuclear cells (PBMCs), taken at new diagnosis, from a patient treated with antithyroid drugs. These receptors were taken from a woman aged 25 to 39 with Graves disease. The CDR3 runs from the conserved cysteine through the conserved F or W. The D gene is left open where the match is weak. The size field is filled for only some rows; it gives once, few, many or a size class.

clone size,V gene,J gene,D gene,CDR3 length,CDR3 DNA,CDR3 protein
.,TRBV7-3,TRBJ2-5,TRBD1,16,TGTGCCAGCAGCTTGAGGGGGCCGGAGGTCCAAGAGACCCAGTACTTC,CASSLRGPEVQETQYF
many,TRBV12-3/TRBV12-4,TRBJ2-3,TRBD2,14,TGTGCCAGCAGTGTAGCGGGAGGGGCAGATACGCAGTATTTT,CASSVAGGADTQYF
.,TRBV28,TRBJ2-1,.,16,TGTGCCAGCAGTTACTCGACTCGGAGGGCCTACAATGAGCAGTTCTTC,CASSYSTRRAYNEQFF
few,TRBV20-1,TRBJ1-1,TRBD1,15,TGCAGTGCTAGAGACCTCAGGGGGCCGGGCACTGAAGCTTTCTTT,CSARDLRGPGTEAFF
many,TRBV11-2,TRBJ2-2,.,17,TGTGCCAGCAACCCTCTGGGGGTCGGGAGTAACACCGGGGAGCTGTTTTTT,CASNPLGVGSNTGELFF
.,TRBV7-9,TRBJ2-1,TRBD2,16,TGTGCCAGCAGCTTAAGGCTAGCGGGAGATGGGGATGAGCAGTTCTTC,CASSLRLAGDGDEQFF
.,TRBV30,TRBJ1-2,TRBD1,12,TGTGCCTGGAGTCGGGACAGCTATGGCTACACCTTC,CAWSRDSYGYTF
few,TRBV7-2,TRBJ1-6,TRBD1,14,TGTGCCAGCAGCCGTACAGGGGGGAATTCACCCCTCCACTTT,CASSRTGGNSPLHF
few,TRBV20-1,TRBJ1-1,.,12,TGCAGTGCTAGACGAGGGAACACTGAAGCTTTCTTT,CSARRGNTEAFF
.,TRBV7-2,TRBJ1-4,TRBD1,14,TGTGCCAGCAGCGGACCCGGACAGGACGAAAAACTGTTTTTT,CASSGPGQDEKLFF
many,TRBV27,TRBJ2-1,.,14,TGTGCCAGCAGTTTAAGGACGATCTACAATGAGCAGTTCTTC,CASSLRTIYNEQFF
many,TRBV20-1,TRBJ1-1,.,14,TGCAGTGCTAGAGTGGGCAGTTTGAACACTGAAGCTTTCTTT,CSARVGSLNTEAFF
few,TRBV19,TRBJ2-5,.,14,TGTGCCAGTAGTATGTGGGGTCAGGAGGAGACCCAGTACTTC,CASSMWGQEETQYF
.,TRBV7-6,TRBJ1-3,.,15,TGTGCCAGCAGTTATACAGCTTACTCTGGAAACACCATATATTTT,CASSYTAYSGNTIYF
few,TRBV11-2,TRBJ2-7,TRBD1,14,TGTGCCAGCAGCTTAGTACAGGGGAGCTACGAGCAGTACTTC,CASSLVQGSYEQYF
many,TRBV24-1,TRBJ2-3,.,16,TGTGCCACCAGTGATTTGGTTAGTGGGGACACAGATACGCAGTATTTT,CATSDLVSGDTDTQYF
many,TRBV12-3/TRBV12-4,TRBJ2-1,TRBD2,15,TGTGCCAGCAGTTTAGCTGGCGGGAGGGGCAATGAGCAGTTCTTC,CASSLAGGRGNEQFF
.,TRBV6-2/TRBV6-3,TRBJ2-1,TRBD1,16,TGTGCCAGCAGTTATGGAAGACAGGGTAGTTGGTATGAGCAGTTCTTC,CASSYGRQGSWYEQFF
many,TRBV28,TRBJ2-4,.,11,TGTGCCAGCGGCGGGACGGGCATTCAGTACTTC,CASGGTGIQYF
few,TRBV14,TRBJ1-4,TRBD1,18,TGTGCCAGCAGCCAGGAGAGGGACAGGGTGCGCGGTAATGAAAAACTGTTTTTT,CASSQERDRVRGNEKLFF
.,TRBV12-3/TRBV12-4,TRBJ2-5,.,13,TGTGCCAGCAGTTTGGACAGTCCAGAGACCCAGTACTTC,CASSLDSPETQYF
.,TRBV28,TRBJ2-1,TRBD2,17,TGTGCCAGCAGATCCACTAGCGGGACTGGGCCCTACAATGAGCAGTTCTTC,CASRSTSGTGPYNEQFF
many,TRBV12-3/TRBV12-4,TRBJ1-3,TRBD1,15,TGTGCCAGCAGTCCAGGGACAGTCTCTGGAAACACCATATATTTT,CASSPGTVSGNTIYF
many,TRBV7-7,TRBJ2-2,TRBD1,16,TGTGCTAGCAGCCAACAGGGGACGCGAGTTGGCGGGGAGCTGTTTTTT,CASSQQGTRVGGELFF
many,TRBV6-1,TRBJ1-2,.,14,TGTGCCAGCAGTGAAGGACCCGGGGACTATGGCTACACCTTC,CASSEGPGDYGYTF
many,TRBV28,TRBJ1-1,.,16,TGTGCCAGCAGTTTCGTCTCCCCTTTAATGAACACTGAAGCTTTCTTT,CASSFVSPLMNTEAFF
many,TRBV12-3/TRBV12-4,TRBJ2-1,.,15,TGTGCCAGCAGTATCTACCGGGACACCTACAATGAGCAGTTCTTC,CASSIYRDTYNEQFF
.,TRBV7-2,TRBJ2-1,TRBD2,13,TGTGCCAGCAGCGGGACTATCTACAATGAGCAGTTCTTC,CASSGTIYNEQFF
.,TRBV14,TRBJ2-2,.,16,TGTGCCAGCAGCCCAGACAGGGCGGGAGGTACCGGGGAGCTGTTTTTT,CASSPDRAGGTGELFF
.,TRBV20-1,TRBJ1-6,TRBD1,17,TGCAGTGCTAGAGATCAACAGGGGCGGGGGACTAATTCACCCCTCCACTTT,CSARDQQGRGTNSPLHF
.,TRBV27,TRBJ1-1,.,14,TGTGCCAGCAGCAGGGGACGCGGTATCACTGAAGCTTTCTTT,CASSRGRGITEAFF
.,TRBV19,TRBJ2-7,TRBD1,18,TGTGCCAGTCCCCCTGTCGTATCGGGACAGGGTAAGACCTACGAGCAGTACTTC,CASPPVVSGQGKTYEQYF
.,TRBV6-1,TRBJ2-7,TRBD2,15,TGTGCCAGCAGGCCTACTAGCGGGAGTACCTACGAGCAGTACTTC,CASRPTSGSTYEQYF
.,TRBV18,TRBJ1-1,.,14,TGTGCCAGCTCACCACCGCCGGGTCTCTCTGAAGCTTTCTTT,CASSPPPGLSEAFF
.,TRBV20-1,TRBJ1-2,.,8,TGCAGTGCTACACACCCCACCTTC,CSATHPTF